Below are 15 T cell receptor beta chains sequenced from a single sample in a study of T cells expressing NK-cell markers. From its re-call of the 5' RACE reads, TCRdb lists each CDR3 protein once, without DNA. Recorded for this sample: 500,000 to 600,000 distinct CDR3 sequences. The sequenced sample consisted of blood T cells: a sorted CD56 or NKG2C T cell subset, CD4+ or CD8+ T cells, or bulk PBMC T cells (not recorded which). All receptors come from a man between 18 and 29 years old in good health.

The chain's CDR3 is CASRPSGSLETQYF. V and J are TRBV6-2 or TRBV6-3 and TRBJ2-5; the TCRdb call, TRBD2, lacks DNA for checking. The CDR3 has 14 amino acids. Germline V gives CDR1 MNHEY, CDR2 SVGEGT.

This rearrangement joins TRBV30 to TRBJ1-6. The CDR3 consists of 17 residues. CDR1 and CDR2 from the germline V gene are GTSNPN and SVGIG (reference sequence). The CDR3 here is CAWRHRRGTWEDSPLHF.

CDR3: CSVGVGVRQETQYF. This chain links TRBV29-1 with TRBJ2-5; the D gene TCRdb calls, TRBD1, cannot be checked with no DNA. From germline, CDR1 is SQVTM and CDR2 ANQGSEA. The CDR3 is 14 amino acids.

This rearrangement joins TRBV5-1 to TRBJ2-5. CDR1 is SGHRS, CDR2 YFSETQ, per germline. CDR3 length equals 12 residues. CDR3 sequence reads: CASKVGQETQYF.

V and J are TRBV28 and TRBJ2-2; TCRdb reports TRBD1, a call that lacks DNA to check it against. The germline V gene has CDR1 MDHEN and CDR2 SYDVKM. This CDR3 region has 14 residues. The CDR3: CASKPVVVSGELFF.

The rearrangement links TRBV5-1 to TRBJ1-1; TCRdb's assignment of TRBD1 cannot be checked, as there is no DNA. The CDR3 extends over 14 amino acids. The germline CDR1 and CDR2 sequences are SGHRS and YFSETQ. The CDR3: CASRSHQGSTEAFF.

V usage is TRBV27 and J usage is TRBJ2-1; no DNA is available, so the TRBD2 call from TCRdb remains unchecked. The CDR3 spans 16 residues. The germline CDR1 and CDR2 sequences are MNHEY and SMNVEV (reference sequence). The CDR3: CASSDLSSGGFNEQFF.

The CDR3 sequence: CASSLALRTGKSGELFF. J is TRBJ2-2 and V is TRBV7-6; TCRdb outputs TRBD1, but without DNA this stays unchecked. The CDR3 sequence is 17 residues long. Germline values: CDR1 SGHVS, CDR2 FNYEAQ.

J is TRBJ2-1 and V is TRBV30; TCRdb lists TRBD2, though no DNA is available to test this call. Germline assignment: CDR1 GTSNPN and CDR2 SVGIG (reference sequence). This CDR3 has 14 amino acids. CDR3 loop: CAHFGGGEYNEQFF.

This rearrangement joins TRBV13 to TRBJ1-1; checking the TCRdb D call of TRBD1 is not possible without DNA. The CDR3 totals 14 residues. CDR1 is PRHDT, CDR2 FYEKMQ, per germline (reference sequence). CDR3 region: CASSLGPGAAEAFF. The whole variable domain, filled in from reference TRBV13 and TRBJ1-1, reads AAGVIQSPRHLIKEKRETATLKCYPIPRHDTVYWYQQGPGQDPQFLISFYEKMQSDKGSIPDRFSAQQFSDYHSELNMSSLELGDSALYFCASSLGPGAAEAFFGQGTRLTVV.

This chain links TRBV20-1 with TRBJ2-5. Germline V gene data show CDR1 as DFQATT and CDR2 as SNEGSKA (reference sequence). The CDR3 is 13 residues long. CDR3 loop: CSARVGSGETQYF.

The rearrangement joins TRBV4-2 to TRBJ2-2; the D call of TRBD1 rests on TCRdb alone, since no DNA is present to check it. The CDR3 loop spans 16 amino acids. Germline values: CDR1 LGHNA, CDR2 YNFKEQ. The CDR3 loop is CASSQSRGQPTGELFF.

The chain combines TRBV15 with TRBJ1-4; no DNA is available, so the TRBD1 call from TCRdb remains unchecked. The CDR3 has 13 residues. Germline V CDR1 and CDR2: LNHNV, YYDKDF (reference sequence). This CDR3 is CATSLGRDRTPFF.

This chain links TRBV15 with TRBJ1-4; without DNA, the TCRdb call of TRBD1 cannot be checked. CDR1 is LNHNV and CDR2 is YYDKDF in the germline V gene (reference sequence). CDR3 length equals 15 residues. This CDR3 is CATSRDPTGDEKLFF.

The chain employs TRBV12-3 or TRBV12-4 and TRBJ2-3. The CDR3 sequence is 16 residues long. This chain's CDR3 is CASSSTQSWGTDTQYF.